This is a list of T cell receptor beta chains from one sample in a study of identical twins. TCRdb reprocessed the 5' RACE reads with MiXCR, giving one entry per CDR3 protein. The repertoire includes about 690,000 distinct CDR3 sequences, approximately 6% of them detected once, and under 2% sits in the top ten. Sequences were obtained from naive T cells sorted from blood. The receptors shown here come from a man aged 18 to 29 in good health. Each CDR3 is given with its conserved first and last residue. The D gene is left open where the match is weak. A row's size may be missing; if present it is once, few, many or a size class.

clone_size: many
cdr3_length: 15
v_call: TRBV20-1
j_call: TRBJ2-3
d_call: .
cdr3_aa: CSATREKGSTDTQYF
cdr3_nt: TGCAGTGCCACTCGGGAGAAGGGAAGCACAGATACGCAGTATTTT

clone_size: many
cdr3_length: 15
v_call: TRBV20-1
j_call: TRBJ1-6
d_call: .
cdr3_aa: CSARVSPSVDSPLHF
cdr3_nt: TGCAGTGCTAGAGTTTCGCCCTCGGTGGATTCACCCCTCCACTTT

clone_size: many
cdr3_length: 16
v_call: TRBV4-3
j_call: TRBJ2-2
d_call: TRBD2
cdr3_aa: CASSQDGGGRTGELFF
cdr3_nt: TGCGCCAGCAGCCAAGATGGGGGGGGGAGGACCGGGGAGCTGTTTTTT

clone_size: many
cdr3_length: 11
v_call: TRBV7-9
j_call: TRBJ2-1
d_call: .
cdr3_aa: CASRYWHEQFF
cdr3_nt: TGTGCCAGCAGATATTGGCATGAGCAGTTCTTC

clone_size: few
cdr3_length: 15
v_call: TRBV6-1
j_call: TRBJ1-6
d_call: TRBD1
cdr3_aa: CASRGDRGLNSPLHF
cdr3_nt: TGTGCCAGCAGGGGGGACAGGGGGCTTAATTCACCCCTCCACTTT

clone_size: few
cdr3_length: 14
v_call: TRBV7-3
j_call: TRBJ2-2
d_call: .
cdr3_aa: CASSLIWGTGELFF
cdr3_nt: TGTGCCAGCAGCTTAATATGGGGCACCGGGGAGCTGTTTTTT

clone_size: many
cdr3_length: 11
v_call: TRBV7-2
j_call: TRBJ2-5
d_call: .
cdr3_aa: CASSFYETQYF
cdr3_nt: TGTGCCAGCAGCTTTTATGAGACCCAGTACTTC

clone_size: many
cdr3_length: 14
v_call: TRBV20-1
j_call: TRBJ1-5
d_call: TRBD1
cdr3_aa: CSLWTGETDQPQHF
cdr3_nt: TGCAGTCTCTGGACAGGGGAGACAGATCAGCCCCAGCATTTT

clone_size: many
cdr3_length: 16
v_call: TRBV29-1
j_call: TRBJ2-5
d_call: TRBD2
cdr3_aa: CSVWLAGAEWQETQYF
cdr3_nt: TGCAGCGTTTGGCTAGCGGGAGCGGAGTGGCAAGAGACCCAGTACTTC

clone_size: many
cdr3_length: 13
v_call: TRBV5-1
j_call: TRBJ1-1
d_call: .
cdr3_aa: CASSLGPEGQAFF
cdr3_nt: TGCGCCAGCAGCCTAGGGCCTGAAGGTCAAGCTTTCTTT

clone_size: .
cdr3_length: 13
v_call: TRBV2
j_call: TRBJ1-2
d_call: .
cdr3_aa: CASSSSKKRGYTF
cdr3_nt: TGTGCCAGCAGCTCCTCTAAGAAGCGGGGCTACACCTTC

clone_size: many
cdr3_length: 13
v_call: TRBV27
j_call: TRBJ1-1
d_call: .
cdr3_aa: CASSKKSNTEAFF
cdr3_nt: TGTGCCAGCAGTAAGAAATCGAACACTGAAGCTTTCTTT

clone_size: many
cdr3_length: 12
v_call: TRBV29-1
j_call: TRBJ2-5
d_call: .
cdr3_aa: CSVIQGGETQYF
cdr3_nt: TGCAGCGTAATACAGGGTGGAGAGACCCAGTACTTC

clone_size: many
cdr3_length: 17
v_call: TRBV5-1
j_call: TRBJ2-3
d_call: .
cdr3_aa: CASSPPTQSPTADTQYF
cdr3_nt: TGCGCCAGCAGCCCTCCAACACAGTCCCCCACAGCAGATACGCAGTATTTT

clone_size: many
cdr3_length: 14
v_call: TRBV12-3/TRBV12-4
j_call: TRBJ1-6
d_call: TRBD1
cdr3_aa: CASSGRQGNSPLHF
cdr3_nt: TGTGCCAGCAGTGGCCGACAGGGGAATTCACCCCTCCACTTT

clone_size: many
cdr3_length: 16
v_call: TRBV5-6
j_call: TRBJ2-3
d_call: .
cdr3_aa: CASTPQPAGNTDTQYF
cdr3_nt: TGTGCCAGCACCCCCCAACCGGCGGGAAACACAGATACGCAGTATTTT

clone_size: .
cdr3_length: 12
v_call: TRBV20-1
j_call: TRBJ2-1
d_call: .
cdr3_aa: CSASPLDNEQFF
cdr3_nt: TGCAGTGCTTCTCCTTTAGACAATGAGCAGTTCTTC

clone_size: .
cdr3_length: 14
v_call: TRBV5-1
j_call: TRBJ1-6
d_call: .
cdr3_aa: CASSLVAGPEPLHF
cdr3_nt: TGCGCCAGCAGCTTGGTGGCAGGGCCGGAGCCCCTCCACTTT

clone_size: .
cdr3_length: 17
v_call: TRBV28
j_call: TRBJ2-3
d_call: TRBD2
cdr3_aa: CASSTPGLAAPVDTQYF
cdr3_nt: TGTGCCAGCAGCACGCCGGGACTAGCGGCACCTGTAGATACGCAGTATTTT

clone_size: many
cdr3_length: 20
v_call: TRBV28
j_call: TRBJ2-4
d_call: .
cdr3_aa: CASSTWTKQGTFLAKNIQYF
cdr3_nt: TGTGCCAGCAGTACTTGGACCAAGCAGGGGACGTTTTTAGCCAAAAACATTCAGTACTTC

clone_size: .
cdr3_length: 16
v_call: TRBV7-6
j_call: TRBJ2-3
d_call: TRBD2
cdr3_aa: CASSSGTSGLSDTQYF
cdr3_nt: TGTGCCAGCAGCTCGGGGACTAGCGGCCTATCAGATACGCAGTATTTT

clone_size: many
cdr3_length: 13
v_call: TRBV20-1
j_call: TRBJ2-7
d_call: .
cdr3_aa: CSARLGLAYEQYF
cdr3_nt: TGCAGTGCTAGATTGGGGCTAGCTTACGAGCAGTACTTC

clone_size: many
cdr3_length: 14
v_call: TRBV20-1
j_call: TRBJ2-3
d_call: TRBD2
cdr3_aa: CSASLLAGRDTQYF
cdr3_nt: TGCAGTGCTAGCCTCCTAGCGGGAAGGGATACGCAGTATTTT

clone_size: many
cdr3_length: 15
v_call: TRBV7-2
j_call: TRBJ1-5
d_call: .
cdr3_aa: CASSLGENSNQPQHF
cdr3_nt: TGTGCCAGCAGCTTAGGAGAGAATAGCAATCAGCCCCAGCATTTT

clone_size: .
cdr3_length: 17
v_call: TRBV20-1
j_call: TRBJ2-1
d_call: TRBD2
cdr3_aa: CSARDRGLTGGYNEQFF
cdr3_nt: TGCAGTGCTAGAGATCGAGGTTTGACGGGGGGGTACAATGAGCAGTTCTTC

clone_size: many
cdr3_length: 13
v_call: TRBV28
j_call: TRBJ2-3
d_call: .
cdr3_aa: CATQDRSTDTQYF
cdr3_nt: TGTGCCACACAGGACAGATCCACAGATACGCAGTATTTT

clone_size: many
cdr3_length: 16
v_call: TRBV6-5
j_call: TRBJ2-2
d_call: TRBD1
cdr3_aa: CASSLSRDSNTGELFF
cdr3_nt: TGTGCCAGCAGTTTATCCCGGGACAGTAACACCGGGGAGCTGTTTTTT

clone_size: many
cdr3_length: 15
v_call: TRBV12-3/TRBV12-4
j_call: TRBJ1-1
d_call: TRBD1
cdr3_aa: CASYLPDRGNTEAFF
cdr3_nt: TGTGCCAGCTACCTGCCGGACAGGGGGAACACTGAAGCTTTCTTT

clone_size: .
cdr3_length: 11
v_call: TRBV20-1
j_call: TRBJ2-1
d_call: .
cdr3_aa: CSARDKWVRFF
cdr3_nt: TGCAGTGCTAGAGATAAGTGGGTTAGGTTCTTC

clone_size: few
cdr3_length: 16
v_call: TRBV4-3
j_call: TRBJ2-2
d_call: .
cdr3_aa: CASSPSPGRSTGELFF
cdr3_nt: TGCGCCAGCAGCCCGTCCCCGGGGAGGAGCACCGGGGAGCTGTTTTTT

clone_size: .
cdr3_length: 18
v_call: TRBV6-5
j_call: TRBJ2-1
d_call: .
cdr3_aa: CASVEVIGPGSGYNEQFF
cdr3_nt: TGTGCCAGCGTTGAGGTGATTGGGCCCGGGAGCGGTTACAATGAGCAGTTCTTC

clone_size: many
cdr3_length: 14
v_call: TRBV9
j_call: TRBJ1-1
d_call: .
cdr3_aa: CASSVGVEGSEAFF
cdr3_nt: TGTGCCAGCAGCGTAGGGGTCGAAGGGTCTGAAGCTTTCTTT

clone_size: many
cdr3_length: 18
v_call: TRBV20-1
j_call: TRBJ2-7
d_call: TRBD2
cdr3_aa: CSARADGTTPSSSYEQYF
cdr3_nt: TGCAGTGCTAGGGCAGACGGGACTACCCCCTCGAGCTCCTACGAGCAGTACTTC

clone_size: .
cdr3_length: 13
v_call: TRBV15
j_call: TRBJ1-1
d_call: TRBD1
cdr3_aa: CATSRSRTGAAFF
cdr3_nt: TGTGCCACCAGCAGATCACGGACAGGGGCGGCTTTCTTT

clone_size: many
cdr3_length: 17
v_call: TRBV13
j_call: TRBJ2-1
d_call: TRBD2
cdr3_aa: CASSHTGLAGSYNEQFF
cdr3_nt: TGTGCCAGCAGCCACACGGGACTAGCGGGAAGTTACAATGAGCAGTTCTTC

clone_size: many
cdr3_length: 16
v_call: TRBV27
j_call: TRBJ2-1
d_call: TRBD2
cdr3_aa: CASSLIAGGSYNEQFF
cdr3_nt: TGTGCCAGCAGTCTTATAGCGGGAGGGTCCTACAATGAGCAGTTCTTC

clone_size: many
cdr3_length: 11
v_call: TRBV24-1
j_call: TRBJ2-5
d_call: TRBD1
cdr3_aa: CATSDGTGFTF
cdr3_nt: TGTGCCACCAGTGACGGGACAGGGTTCACCTTC

clone_size: few
cdr3_length: 13
v_call: TRBV14
j_call: TRBJ1-1
d_call: .
cdr3_aa: CASSQAGTAEAFF
cdr3_nt: TGTGCCAGCAGCCAAGCAGGGACCGCTGAAGCTTTCTTT

clone_size: many
cdr3_length: 16
v_call: TRBV5-1
j_call: TRBJ2-1
d_call: .
cdr3_aa: CASSLGGIGSYNEQFF
cdr3_nt: TGCGCCAGCAGCTTGGGGGGGATTGGCTCCTACAATGAGCAGTTCTTC

clone_size: many
cdr3_length: 15
v_call: TRBV10-3
j_call: TRBJ2-2
d_call: .
cdr3_aa: CAISLGGPGAGELFF
cdr3_nt: TGTGCCATCAGCCTAGGGGGGCCCGGGGCCGGGGAGCTGTTTTTT

clone_size: many
cdr3_length: 13
v_call: TRBV20-1
j_call: TRBJ1-1
d_call: .
cdr3_aa: CSARGPGGTEAFF
cdr3_nt: TGCAGTGCTAGGGGGCCGGGGGGCACTGAAGCTTTCTTT

clone_size: few
cdr3_length: 18
v_call: TRBV24-1
j_call: TRBJ2-7
d_call: .
cdr3_aa: CATSDLRVRDESSYEQYF
cdr3_nt: TGTGCCACCAGTGATTTGCGGGTGAGAGACGAGAGCTCCTACGAGCAGTACTTC

clone_size: many
cdr3_length: 17
v_call: TRBV6-5
j_call: TRBJ2-2
d_call: TRBD2
cdr3_aa: CASSYSTSGRGTGELFF
cdr3_nt: TGTGCCAGCAGTTACTCTACTAGCGGGAGGGGTACCGGGGAGCTGTTTTTT

clone_size: .
cdr3_length: 11
v_call: TRBV24-1
j_call: TRBJ1-2
d_call: .
cdr3_aa: CATKGPDGYTF
cdr3_nt: TGTGCCACCAAGGGCCCCGATGGCTACACCTTC

clone_size: few
cdr3_length: 15
v_call: TRBV27
j_call: TRBJ2-7
d_call: TRBD2
cdr3_aa: CASSLAGGPPYEQYF
cdr3_nt: TGTGCCAGCAGTTTAGCGGGAGGGCCGCCCTACGAGCAGTACTTC

clone_size: few
cdr3_length: 14
v_call: TRBV20-1
j_call: TRBJ2-5
d_call: TRBD2
cdr3_aa: CSAMTSGRQETQYF
cdr3_nt: TGCAGTGCTATGACTAGCGGGAGACAAGAGACCCAGTACTTC

clone_size: .
cdr3_length: 12
v_call: TRBV29-1
j_call: TRBJ2-7
d_call: TRBD1
cdr3_aa: CSAGGVAYEQYF
cdr3_nt: TGCAGCGCAGGGGGCGTAGCCTACGAGCAGTACTTC

clone_size: many
cdr3_length: 17
v_call: TRBV7-2
j_call: TRBJ2-1
d_call: .
cdr3_aa: CASSLTSPDSRRNEQFF
cdr3_nt: TGTGCCAGCAGCCTAACTAGCCCGGATAGCCGTCGTAATGAGCAGTTCTTC

clone_size: .
cdr3_length: 16
v_call: TRBV12-3/TRBV12-4
j_call: TRBJ2-3
d_call: TRBD2
cdr3_aa: CASRSGGAAGQDTQYF
cdr3_nt: TGTGCCAGCAGATCGGGGGGTGCGGCGGGCCAAGATACGCAGTATTTT

clone_size: .
cdr3_length: 19
v_call: TRBV19
j_call: TRBJ2-4
d_call: .
cdr3_aa: CASRTTDRTGTVAKNIQYF
cdr3_nt: TGTGCCAGTAGAACGACGGACCGGACGGGGACCGTAGCCAAAAACATTCAGTACTTC